The 9 T cell receptor beta chains in this list originate from one sample, sequenced in a study of beta chain features in type 1 diabetes. Broader study findings: Shortening of TCRB CDR3s, moderate but significant, appeared in all four CD4+ subsets of Type 1 diabetes patients.

Reverse transcribing all isolated RNA meant expressed TCRB transcripts were sequenced. Method: immunoSEQ multiplex PCR; TCRdb's copy keeps in-frame clones and lacks some. The repertoire holds under 55,000 clones, with roughly 41% as singletons. Antigens of these TCRs are unknown. Material for sequencing was Tregs from blood. The receptors shown here come from a man aged 25-45 years with type 1 diabetes.

This clone was seen repeatedly, ten times or more. The chain joins TRBV7-2 to TRBJ1-2; a weak D match, TRBD1 (5 bases). Germline lookup yields CDR1 SGHTA and CDR2 FQGNSA. The CDR3 loop spans 13 amino acids. V gave up 2 bases and J gave up 7 bases, with 11 bases separating them. The CDR3 bases are TGTGCCAGCAGCTTACCCCGGACATTTGGCTACACCTTC. Translated, it gives CASSLPRTFGYTF.

The V call is TRBV5-6, the J call TRBJ1-6; D is uncertain. Germline assignment: CDR1 SGHDT and CDR2 YYEEEE. The CDR3 runs 16 residues. V lost 0 bases to trimming and J lost 6 bases, with 13 bases between them. The CDR3 spells CASSLDPRSTNSPLHF. In nucleotides, the CDR3 is TGTGCCAGCAGCTTGGATCCGCGGAGTACTAATTCACCCCTCCACTTT.

The chain combines TRBV10-3 with TRBJ2-7, with no clear D. V dropped 2 bases and J dropped 6 bases, with 11 bases sitting between them. Per the germline V gene, CDR1 is ENHRY and CDR2 is SYGVKD. The CDR3 has 13 amino acids. CDR3 sequence: CAISEPQVSEQYF. The CDR3 DNA reads as TGTGCCATCAGTGAGCCCCAGGTTAGCGAGCAGTACTTC.

The V call is TRBV5-1, the J call TRBJ2-5, with D tentatively TRBD1 (6 bases). Trimming took off 2 bases at V and 3 bases at J, with 14 bases between the two ends. The germline V gene encodes CDR1 SGHRS and CDR2 YFSETQ. The CDR3 is 15 amino acids. The CDR3 loop reads CASSLTSTGKETQYF. In nucleotides, the CDR3 is TGCGCCAGCAGCTTAACCTCGACAGGAAAAGAGACCCAGTACTTC.

This clone was seen only once. This chain's CDR3 is CASSGAGGGETQYF. In nucleotides, the CDR3 is TGTGCCAGCAGTGGAGCGGGTGGCGGGGAGACCCAGTACTTC. V is TRBV2 and J is TRBJ2-5; a possible D gene is TRBD2 (6 bases). Trimming pared 4 bases from V and 5 bases from J, leaving 14 bases between. This CDR3 has 14 amino acids. The germline CDR1 and CDR2 sequences are SNHLY and FYNNEI.

This chain uses TRBV6-6 with TRBJ2-7, with TRBD1 as a possible D gene (5 bases). Looked up from germline, CDR1 is MNHNY and CDR2 is SVGAGI (reference sequence). Trimming pared 4 bases from V and 6 bases from J, leaving 16 bases between. The CDR3 has 14 amino acids. The CDR3 protein is CASSSGHEVFEQYF. The CDR3 DNA sequence: TGTGCCAGCAGTTCAGGACACGAGGTGTTCGAGCAGTACTTC.

This sequence joins TRBV27 and TRBJ2-1; 11 positions match TRBD2. V shed 5 bases, J shed 7 bases, and the junction held 10 bases outside the gene matches. Germline V gene lookup returns CDR1 MNHEY and CDR2 SMNVEV (reference sequence). There are 16 residues in the CDR3. CDR3 nucleotide sequence: TGTGCCAGCAGTCCCTTAGCGGGAGGGTTGTGGAATGAGCAGTTCTTC. Its translation: CASSPLAGGLWNEQFF.

This clone showed up just a few times. The V call is TRBV6-5, the J call TRBJ2-7; D perhaps matches TRBD1 (5 bases). The CDR3 runs to 15 residues. Germline V lookup: CDR1 MNHEY, CDR2 SVGAGI. Trimming stripped 5 bases from V and 3 bases from J, with 17 bases between. CDR3 bases: TGTGCCAGCAGTCAGGACATTCGCCCTTTCTACGAGCAGTACTTC. It translates to CASSQDIRPFYEQYF.

The chain combines TRBV7-3 with TRBJ2-2; TRBD1 might be the D (5 bases). Trimming removed 2 bases from V and 6 bases from J, with 7 bases in between. The CDR3 runs 13 residues. The V gene's germline CDR1 is SGHTA and CDR2 FQGTGA. The CDR3, as DNA: TGTGCCAGCAGCTTACCAGGGTCCGGGGAGCTGTTTTTT. Amino acid sequence: CASSLPGSGELFF.